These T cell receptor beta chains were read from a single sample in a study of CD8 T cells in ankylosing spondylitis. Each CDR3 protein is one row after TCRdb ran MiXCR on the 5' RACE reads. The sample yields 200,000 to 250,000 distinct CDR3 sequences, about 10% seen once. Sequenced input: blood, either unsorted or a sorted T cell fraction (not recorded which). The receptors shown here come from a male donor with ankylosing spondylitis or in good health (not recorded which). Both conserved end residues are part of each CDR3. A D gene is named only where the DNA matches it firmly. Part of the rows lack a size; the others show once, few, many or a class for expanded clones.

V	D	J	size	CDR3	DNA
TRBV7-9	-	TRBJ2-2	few	CASSSGRSYTGELFF	TGTGCCAGCAGCTCCGGACGGAGTTACACCGGGGAGCTGTTTTTT
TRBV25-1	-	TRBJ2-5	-	CASSEDVETQYF	TGTGCCAGCAGTGAAGACGTGGAGACCCAGTACTTC
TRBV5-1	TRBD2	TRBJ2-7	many	CASSPGGRLAYEQYF	TGCGCCAGCAGCCCGGGGGGACGATTAGCATACGAGCAGTACTTC
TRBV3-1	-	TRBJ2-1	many	CASSQGRGGQGNEQFF	TGTGCCAGCAGCCAAGGAAGGGGGGGCCAGGGAAATGAGCAGTTCTTC
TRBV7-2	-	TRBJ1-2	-	CASSLVRVGVGGYTF	TGTGCCAGCAGCTTAGTTCGGGTAGGGGTTGGTGGCTACACCTTC
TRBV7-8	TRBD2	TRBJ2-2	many	CASSLRRGGLNTGELFF	TGTGCCAGCAGCCTCAGGCGCGGGGGGCTTAACACCGGGGAGCTGTTTTTT
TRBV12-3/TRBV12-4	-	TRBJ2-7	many	CASNSPSLASEQYF	TGTGCCAGCAACTCCCCAAGCCTAGCTTCCGAGCAGTACTTC
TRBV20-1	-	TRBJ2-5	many	CSARAQQETQYF	TGCAGTGCTAGGGCACAGCAAGAGACCCAGTACTTC
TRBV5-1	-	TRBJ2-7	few	CASSLGQPSYEQYF	TGCGCCAGCAGCTTGGGACAGCCCTCCTACGAGCAGTACTTC
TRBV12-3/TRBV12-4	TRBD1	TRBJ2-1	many	CASRRTGTYNEQFF	TGTGCCAGCAGACGGACAGGGACCTACAATGAGCAGTTCTTC
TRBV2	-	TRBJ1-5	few	CASNRAENQPQHF	TGTGCCAGCAACAGGGCGGAGAATCAGCCCCAGCATTTT
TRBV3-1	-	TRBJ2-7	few	CASSPREGVGEQYF	TGTGCCAGCAGCCCCCGTGAGGGCGTGGGGGAGCAGTACTTC
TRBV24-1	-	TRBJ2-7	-	CATSADMSSYEQYF	TGTGCCACCAGTGCGGACATGAGCTCCTACGAGCAGTACTTC
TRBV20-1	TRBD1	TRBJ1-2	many	CSARGDRDVAYGYTF	TGCAGTGCTAGAGGGGACAGGGACGTCGCCTATGGCTACACCTTC
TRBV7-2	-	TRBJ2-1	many	CASSLVSSLGGNEQFF	TGTGCCAGCAGCTTAGTGTCTAGCCTGGGGGGTAATGAGCAGTTCTTC
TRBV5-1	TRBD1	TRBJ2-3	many	CASSLGFRTGSTDTQYF	TGCGCCAGCAGCTTGGGGTTTCGGACAGGGAGCACAGATACGCAGTATTTT
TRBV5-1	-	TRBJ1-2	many	CASSLDTGEDGYTF	TGCGCCAGCAGCTTGGACACGGGAGAGGATGGCTACACCTTC
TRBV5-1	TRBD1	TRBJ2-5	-	CASSLEGQGRKETQYF	TGCGCCAGCAGCTTGGAAGGACAGGGGAGAAAAGAGACCCAGTACTTC
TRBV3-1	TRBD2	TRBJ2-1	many	CASSLSGEPYNEQFF	TGTGCCAGCAGCCTCAGCGGGGAACCCTACAATGAGCAGTTCTTC
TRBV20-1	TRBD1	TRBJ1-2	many	CSARDGTVGRGLGYGYTF	TGCAGTGCTAGAGACGGGACTGTGGGCAGGGGGCTGGGCTATGGCTACACCTTC
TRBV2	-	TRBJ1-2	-	CASSGSRSVDGYTF	TGTGCCAGCAGTGGGTCCAGGAGTGTTGACGGCTACACCTTC
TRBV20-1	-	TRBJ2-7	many	CSLLGSYEQYF	TGCAGTTTACTAGGCTCCTACGAGCAGTACTTC
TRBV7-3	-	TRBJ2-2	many	CASSTTGTGELFF	TGTGCCAGCAGCACCACCGGCACCGGGGAGCTGTTTTTT
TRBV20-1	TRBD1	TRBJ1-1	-	CSARGGGSMNTEAFF	TGCAGTGCTAGAGGAGGGGGCTCCATGAACACTGAAGCTTTCTTT
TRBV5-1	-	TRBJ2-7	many	CASSLRVLAGDNYEQYF	TGCGCCAGCAGCTTGCGTGTCTTGGCAGGCGACAATTACGAGCAGTACTTC
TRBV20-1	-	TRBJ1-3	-	CSARRTIYF	TGCAGTGCTAGACGCACCATATATTTT
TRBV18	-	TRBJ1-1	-	CASSLESGGTEAFF	TGTGCCAGCTCACTTGAGTCGGGGGGCACTGAAGCTTTCTTT
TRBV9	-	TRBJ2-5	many	CASSVDLGGQETQYF	TGTGCCAGCAGCGTAGATTTGGGGGGCCAAGAGACCCAGTACTTC
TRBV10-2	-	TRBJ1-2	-	CASSDFIGSVDGDTF	TGCGCCAGCAGTGATTTCATTGGGTCGGTGGATGGCGACACCTTC
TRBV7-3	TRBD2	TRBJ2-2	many	CASSFYGGGQNGELFF	TGTGCCAGCAGCTTTTATGGCGGGGGGCAGAACGGGGAGCTGTTTTTT
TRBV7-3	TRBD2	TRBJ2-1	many	CASSLAGLAGNEQFF	TGTGCCAGCAGCTTAGCGGGACTAGCAGGGAATGAGCAGTTCTTC
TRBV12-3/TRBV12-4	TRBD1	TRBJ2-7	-	CASSTGTGSSHEQYF	TGTGCCAGCAGCACCGGGACAGGGAGTTCCCACGAGCAGTACTTC
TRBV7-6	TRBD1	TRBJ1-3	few	CASSLVVGTGGSTIYF	TGTGCCAGCAGCTTAGTGGTCGGGACAGGGGGTTCGACCATATATTTT
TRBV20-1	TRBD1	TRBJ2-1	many	CSARDRVFGNEQFF	TGCAGTGCTCGGGACAGGGTATTTGGCAATGAGCAGTTCTTC
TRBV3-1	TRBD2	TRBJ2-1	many	CASSNSGGDWQFF	TGTGCCAGCAGCAATAGCGGGGGGGACTGGCAGTTCTTC
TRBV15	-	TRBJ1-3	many	CATSRQSTWGTGNTIYF	TGTGCCACCAGCAGACAGTCAACCTGGGGAACTGGAAACACCATATATTTT
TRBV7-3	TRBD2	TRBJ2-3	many	CASSLNGGGVPDTQYF	TGTGCCAGCAGCTTAAATGGGGGGGGGGTTCCAGATACGCAGTATTTT
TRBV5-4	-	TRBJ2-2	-	CASSLDGMLSGELFF	TGTGCCAGCAGCTTGGACGGCATGCTGTCCGGGGAGCTGTTTTTT
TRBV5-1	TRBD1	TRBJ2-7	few	CASSATGGEQYF	TGCGCCAGCAGCGCGACAGGGGGCGAGCAGTACTTC
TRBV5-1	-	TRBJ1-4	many	CASSLGQGLEKLFF	TGCGCCAGCAGCTTGGGCCAGGGTTTGGAAAAACTGTTTTTT
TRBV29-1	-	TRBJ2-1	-	CSVEPGQGEDNEQFF	TGCAGCGTTGAACCCGGTCAGGGGGAGGACAATGAGCAGTTCTTC
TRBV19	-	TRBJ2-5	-	CASSPDSAQETQYF	TGTGCCAGTAGCCCGGACAGCGCCCAAGAGACCCAGTACTTC
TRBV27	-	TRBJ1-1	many	CASSLSSGGPEAFF	TGTGCCAGCAGTTTATCGTCCGGGGGCCCTGAAGCTTTCTTT
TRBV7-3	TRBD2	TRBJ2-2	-	CASSLLGAASGAGELFF	TGTGCCAGTAGTCTCCTCGGGGCGGCTAGCGGGGCCGGGGAGCTGTTTTTT
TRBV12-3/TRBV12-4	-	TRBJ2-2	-	CATKGGASNTGELFF	TGTGCCACCAAGGGGGGGGCCTCGAACACCGGGGAGCTGTTTTTT
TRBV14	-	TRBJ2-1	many	CASSPPVRGQLSSYNEQFF	TGTGCCAGCAGCCCTCCTGTGCGGGGGCAACTAAGCTCCTACAATGAGCAGTTCTTC
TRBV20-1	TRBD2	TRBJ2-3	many	CSARRGGGVDTQYF	TGCAGTGCTAGACGGGGGGGCGGAGTGGATACGCAGTATTTT
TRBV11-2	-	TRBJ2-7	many	CASSSRLGSWYF	TGTGCCAGCAGCTCCCGACTAGGTAGTTGGTACTTC
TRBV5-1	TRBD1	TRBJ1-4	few	CASSTGTAAEKLFF	TGCGCCAGCAGCACCGGGACAGCGGCTGAAAAACTGTTTTTT
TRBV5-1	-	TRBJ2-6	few	CASSLEGWANVLTF	TGCGCCAGCAGCTTGGAGGGATGGGCCAACGTCCTGACTTTC
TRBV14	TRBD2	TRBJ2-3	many	CASSQGLAGRSDTQYF	TGTGCCAGCAGCCAAGGACTAGCGGGCAGGTCAGATACGCAGTATTTT
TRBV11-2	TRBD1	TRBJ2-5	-	CASSSPLDRKIWTTQYF	TGTGCCAGCAGCTCCCCCCTGGACAGGAAAATTTGGACCACCCAGTACTTC
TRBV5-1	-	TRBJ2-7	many	CASSVQLGSYEQYF	TGCGCCAGCAGCGTGCAACTAGGAAGCTACGAGCAGTACTTC
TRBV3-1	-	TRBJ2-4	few	CASSRDAYEAKNIQYF	TGTGCCAGCAGCCGAGACGCGTATGAAGCCAAAAACATTCAGTACTTC